This T cell receptor (beta chain) was recovered during a study of blood T cell repertoires in COVID-19 (dated by TCRdb to the early 2020s). With regard to the full study: Samples from collaborators originated in the United States, Italy and Spain and spanned both the acute and convalescent phases of COVID-19. The material from the prospective study consisted of cDNA or gDNA derived from T cells, B-cell-depleted T cells, or PBMCs. Deeply sampled blood TCRbeta repertoires from subjects exposed to, actively infected with, or recovered from COVID-19 were included in the dataset. The repertoires were released in a freely available public database intended as a resource for research on the immune response to SARS-CoV-2. Samples came from the ongoing ImmuneRACE study (first 160 participants) plus 1,254 subjects from 6 global collaborators. The sample metadata nearly always contained a de-identified subject ID, COVID-19 status, age in years and sex. HLA class I and class II types, where available, came from metadata supplied by the sample provider rather than from assay-based typing.

Broad study findings and their caveats: The quantity of clinical and demographic metadata differed by source and by participant and was supplied without curation.

Each collaborating institution followed its own protocols to collect whole blood in K2EDTA tubes. For TCRbeta analysis, collaborators shipped samples in one of three forms: frozen whole blood, isolated PBMCs, or DNA extracted from either of those sample types. The immunoSEQ Assay, a bias-controlled multiplex PCR, was used to amplify TCRbeta CDR3 regions from genomic DNA. The original methods were these. Nucleated cell counts per sample were estimated from amplification of reference gene primers within the assay. To quantify the absolute abundance of each unique TCRbeta CDR3 rearrangement, sequence reads were collapsed and filtered. For each sample, productive Simpson clonality was calculated as the square root of Simpson's diversity index over productive rearrangements. TCRdb mirrors the immuneACCESS table, restricted to in-frame sequences. Some clones are absent from its copies; in checked studies, under half trace to an unresolved V gene, and the reason for the others is unknown. D and trimming come from the DNA, and the V and J calls and clone size come from that table. The sample data list around 160,000 clones, and around nine tenths of these were observed just once. The ten largest make up 2% to 2.5% of the sample.

A note on this clone: What this receptor recognizes is not known. Base qualities are not at hand, and no much larger clone is one base apart.

V and J are trimmed by 4 bases and 6 bases, and the gene matches miss 5 bases of the junction. From the cysteine through the phenylalanine, the CDR3 covers 14 amino acids. Just the 42-base CDR3 DNA is kept, in frame starting at base 1. CDR1 is given as MNHEY and CDR2 as SVGAGI, both from the germline V gene. Sample: peripheral blood. Here the chain combines TRBV6-5 and TRBJ2-2, with TRBD1 matching 7 junction bases. This receptor was identified in a human donor in a cohort sampled during active COVID-19. DNA sequence: TGTGCCAGCAGTTCTAAGAGGGGGCCCGGGGAGCTGTTTTTT. This is translated as CASSSKRGPGELFF.